Listed below are T cell receptor beta chains from one sample, sequenced in a study of blood T cell repertoires in COVID-19. The protocol was immunoSEQ multiplex PCR, while the TCRdb copy is restricted to in-frame clones and leaves out a portion. The sample lists 60,000 to 70,000 clones; 90% to 95% were seen once. The sequenced material came from peripheral blood. These receptors were taken from a human donor in a cohort sampled during active COVID-19. The CDR3 runs from the conserved cysteine through the conserved F or W. The D gene is left open where the match is weak. Clone size is stated in some rows and not others, as once, few, many or a class when expanded.

>NA|NA|TRBV3-1/TRBV3-2|14|TRBJ1-2
CASRNRVANGGYTF
TGTGCCAGCAGGAACAGGGTTGCAAACGGAGGCTACACCTTC
>NA|TRBD2|TRBV18|17|TRBJ2-7
CASSPQRPTSGVYEQYF
TGTGCCAGCTCACCACAGAGGCCGACTAGCGGGGTATACGAGCAGTACTTC
>NA|NA|TRBV7-9|16|TRBJ2-7
CASSLPTAWNSYEQYF
TGTGCCAGCAGCTTACCTACAGCTTGGAATTCCTACGAGCAGTACTTC
>NA|TRBD1|TRBV7-2|14|TRBJ2-7
CASSRPGTGNEQYF
TGTGCCAGCAGCCGCCCGGGGACAGGGAACGAGCAGTACTTC
>NA|TRBD1|TRBV6-5|14|TRBJ1-4
CASRRDSSNEKLFF
TGTGCCAGCAGAAGGGACAGTTCTAATGAAAAACTGTTTTTT
>NA|TRBD2|TRBV19|14|TRBJ2-1
CASSIAGGRFEQFF
TGTGCCAGTAGTATAGCGGGGGGGCGCTTTGAGCAGTTCTTC
>NA|TRBD1|TRBV14|15|TRBJ1-6
CASSPGQGLNSPLHF
TGTGCCAGCAGCCCGGGACAGGGATTAAATTCACCCCTCCACTTT
>NA|NA|TRBV3-1/TRBV3-2|16|TRBJ2-1
CASSQEVQVPYNEQFF
TGTGCCAGCAGCCAAGAGGTACAGGTCCCCTACAATGAGCAGTTCTTC
>NA|TRBD1|TRBV7-7|17|TRBJ2-3
CASSLAPARQGPDTQYF
TGTGCTAGCAGCTTAGCCCCCGCAAGACAGGGGCCAGATACGCAGTATTTT
>NA|NA|TRBV2|11|TRBJ2-7
CASMYSYEQYF
TGTGCCAGCATGTACAGCTACGAGCAGTACTTC
>NA|TRBD2|TRBV18|13|TRBJ2-1
CASSPDYGGGLFF
TGTGCCAGCTCACCGGACTACGGGGGGGGCCTATTCTTC
>NA|TRBD2|TRBV4-2|16|TRBJ2-5
CASSQVQREREETQYF
TGTGCCAGCAGCCAAGTCCAGCGGGAGAGGGAAGAGACCCAGTACTTC
>NA|TRBD2|TRBV19|16|TRBJ2-3
CASSIWASGSTDTQYF
TGTGCCAGTAGTATATGGGCTAGCGGTAGCACAGATACGCAGTATTTT
>once|TRBD1|TRBV7-6|17|TRBJ1-2
CASSLAPKMDRVDGYTF
TGTGCCAGCAGCTTAGCCCCCAAGATGGACAGGGTGGATGGCTACACCTTC
>NA|TRBD1|TRBV28|12|TRBJ2-7
CASRTGAYEQYF
TGTGCCAGCAGGACAGGGGCCTACGAGCAGTACTTC
>NA|NA|TRBV5-4|16|TRBJ2-2
CASSLKGRDHAGELFF
TGTGCCAGCAGCTTAAAAGGGCGGGATCATGCCGGGGAGCTGTTTTTT
>NA|NA|TRBV11-2|17|TRBJ2-6
CASSLDPTYRGANVLTF
TGTGCCAGCAGCTTAGATCCCACCTACCGGGGGGCCAACGTCCTGACTTTC
>NA|TRBD1|TRBV9|16|TRBJ2-1
CASSVGPGGAVNEQFF
TGTGCCAGCAGCGTAGGCCCAGGGGGCGCGGTTAATGAGCAGTTCTTC
>once|TRBD1|TRBV15|16|TRBJ1-3
CATSRGGGGDGNTIYF
TGTGCCACCAGCAGAGGTGGAGGGGGCGATGGAAACACCATATATTTT
>NA|NA|TRBV18|13|TRBJ1-6
CASSPPGLRPLHF
TGTGCCAGCTCACCACCGGGCTTGAGACCCCTCCACTTT
>NA|TRBD2|TRBV27|17|TRBJ2-3
CASRSGRAFGSTDTQYF
TGTGCCAGCAGGAGCGGGAGGGCCTTTGGGAGCACAGATACGCAGTATTTT
>NA|TRBD1|TRBV15|18|TRBJ1-5
CATSRWGTGDYSNQPQHF
TGTGCCACCAGCAGATGGGGGACAGGGGATTATAGCAATCAGCCCCAGCATTTT
>NA|TRBD1|TRBV30|15|TRBJ1-6
CAWRGRQGRHSPLHF
TGTGCCTGGAGGGGACGACAGGGGAGACATTCACCCCTCCACTTT
>NA|TRBD2|TRBV19|16|TRBJ2-7
CASSTRLSGGFYEQYF
TGTGCCAGTAGTACCCGACTGAGCGGGGGGTTCTACGAGCAGTACTTC
>NA|NA|TRBV28|13|TRBJ1-2
CASSQTDSYGYTF
TGTGCCAGCAGTCAGACAGATTCCTATGGCTACACCTTC
>NA|NA|TRBV6-5|13|TRBJ1-1
CASSRGSNTEAFF
TGTGCCAGCAGTAGGGGGTCGAACACTGAAGCTTTCTTT
>NA|TRBD2|TRBV18|15|TRBJ2-7
CASSPLSGGSDEQYF
TGTGCCAGCTCACCACTCTCGGGGGGTTCTGACGAGCAGTACTTC
>NA|TRBD2|TRBV6-5|13|TRBJ2-7
CASSLAGSYEQYF
TGTGCCAGCAGTCTAGCGGGGTCCTACGAGCAGTACTTC
>NA|NA|TRBV7-2|14|TRBJ2-1
CASSPWTGYNEQFF
TGTGCCAGCAGCCCGTGGACTGGGTACAATGAGCAGTTCTTC
>NA|NA|TRBV19|14|TRBJ2-7
CASSIDSNSYEQYF
TGTGCCAGTAGTATCGACAGTAACTCCTACGAGCAGTACTTC
>NA|TRBD2|TRBV7-2|15|TRBJ2-7
CASSRRAGESYEQYF
TGTGCCAGCAGCCGCCGAGCGGGGGAATCCTACGAGCAGTACTTC
>NA|TRBD2|TRBV7-2|14|TRBJ2-7
CASSSRTSGSEQYF
TGTGCCAGCAGCTCTCGGACTAGCGGGAGCGAGCAGTACTTC
>once|NA|TRBV28|14|TRBJ1-1
CASSSAPRVTEAFF
TGTGCCAGCAGTTCAGCCCCCAGGGTAACTGAAGCTTTCTTT
>NA|TRBD1|TRBV19|16|TRBJ1-3
CASSIWAGTAGNTIYF
TGTGCCAGTAGTATTTGGGCCGGGACAGCTGGAAACACCATATATTTT
>NA|NA|TRBV9|16|TRBJ1-6
CASSPEGGPEFSPLHF
TGTGCCAGCAGCCCCGAAGGGGGACCCGAGTTTTCACCCCTCCACTTT
>NA|NA|TRBV4-3|20|TRBJ2-6
CASSRWRQANIYSGANVLTF
TGCGCCAGCAGCCGCTGGCGACAGGCTAACATTTACTCTGGGGCCAACGTCCTGACTTTC
>NA|TRBD2|TRBV7-9|15|TRBJ2-5
CASSFILAEGETQYF
TGTGCCAGCAGCTTTATTCTAGCGGAGGGTGAGACCCAGTACTTC
>once|NA|TRBV5-4|13|TRBJ2-7
CASSLGEGYEQYF
TGTGCCAGCAGCTTGGGTGAGGGCTACGAGCAGTACTTC
>NA|TRBD1|TRBV2|15|TRBJ2-7
CASSEVGHRGYEQYF
TGTGCCAGCAGTGAAGTGGGGCACAGGGGCTACGAGCAGTACTTC
>NA|NA|TRBV7-3|13|TRBJ2-5
CASGAGAGETQYF
TGTGCCAGTGGGGCGGGGGCCGGCGAGACCCAGTACTTC